Shown below are 22 T cell receptor beta chains from a single sample sequenced in a study of OX40 agonist ivuxolimab in advanced cancers. Libraries were prepared by immunoSEQ multiplex PCR; TCRdb keeps only in-frame clonotypes and omits some of them. The sample has about 46,000 clones; 80% to 90% are singletons. This sample comprised CD4+ or CD8+ T cells sorted from blood, obtained in a trial of the OX40 agonist ivuxolimab. The receptors here all came from an adult with an advanced solid tumor such as melanoma, head and neck, liver or kidney cancer.

The rearrangement uses TRBV6-4 and TRBJ2-5, with TRBD1 identical over 7 bases. The DNA end favors TRBJ2-7, so the J call may be wrong. This CDR3 contains 18 residues. CDR1 is MRHNA, CDR2 SNTAGT, per germline. The CDR3 nucleotides are TGTGCCAGCCCCTCTACCGAAGGGGGCCCCCAGAGCTCCTACGAGCAGTACTTC. This codes for CASPSTEGGPQSSYEQYF.

This clone appeared a few times. This chain uses TRBV27 with TRBJ1-6; 11 bases align to TRBD1. The CDR3 has 14 residues. Germline V CDR1 and CDR2: MNHEY, SMNVEV (reference sequence). J was trimmed by 10 bases and V by 4 bases; bases with no gene match: 3. The CDR3 region has the DNA TGTGCCAGCAGTTCCGGGACAGGGGGATCACCCCTCCACTTT. Translating gives CASSSGTGGSPLHF.

This clone was seen just once. The chain recombines TRBV5-4 with TRBJ2-7; 8 bases fit TRBD2. Trimming took 4 bases from V and 1 from J; bases not matched to a gene: 4. CDR3 size: 14 residues. Germline V gene data show CDR1 as SGHNT and CDR2 as YYREEE (reference sequence). The CDR3 bases are TGTGCCAGCAGCCGGGGGGGAGGGTCCTACGAGCAGTACTTC. The encoded protein is CASSRGGGSYEQYF.

The sample holds a few counts of this clone. V gene TRBV2 combines with J gene TRBJ1-3; D is undetermined. Trimming stripped 5 bases from V and 2 bases from J, with 13 bases between. Germline CDR1 is SNHLY and CDR2 is FYNNEI. This CDR3 has 15 amino acids. The chain's CDR3 is CASSPRQAPGNTIYF. For the CDR3, the DNA is TGTGCCAGCAGTCCCCGACAAGCCCCTGGAAACACCATATATTTT.

The gene calls are TRBV1 and TRBJ2-5; the table's D call TRBD2 went unverified against the DNA. TRBV1 constitutes a pseudogene. CDR3 size: 16 residues. The CDR3 DNA sequence: TGCACCAGCAGCTATCCCGGACTAGCGGGAGAAAAGACCCAGTACTTC. Protein: CTSSYPGLAGEKTQYF.

The rearrangement uses TRBV6-1 and TRBJ1-5; no definite D call. This CDR3 has 15 amino acids. V gave up 5 bases and J gave up 2 bases, with 13 bases separating them. CDR1 is MNHNS, CDR2 SASEGT, per germline. CDR3 nucleotides: TGTGCCAGCAGTATGACCGGGGTCGGCAATCAGCCCCAGCATTTT. Amino acid sequence: CASSMTGVGNQPQHF.

The chain carries TRBV30 and TRBJ2-3; D remains ambiguous. V was clipped by 3 bases and J by 2 bases, with 9 bases between them. The CDR3 runs to 13 residues. Germline lookup yields CDR1 GTSNPN and CDR2 SVGIG (reference sequence). Here the CDR3 DNA reads TGTGCCTGGAGAGGGTGGTCCACAGATACGCAGTATTTT. Protein product: CAWRGWSTDTQYF. Variable domain in full (rest from reference TRBV30 and TRBJ2-3): SQTIHQWPATLVQPVGSPLSLECTVEGTSNPNLYWYRQAAGRGLQLLFYSVGIGQISSEVPQNLSASRPQDRQFILSSKKLLLSDSGFYLCAWRGWSTDTQYFGPGTRLTVL.

V usage is TRBV7-3 and J usage is TRBJ1-5, with D uncertain. The CDR3 loop spans 9 amino acids. The V gene's germline CDR1 is SGHTA and CDR2 FQGTGA. The V end lost 3 bases, the J end lost 14 bases, and 5 bases lay between the germline ends. The CDR3 loop is CASSLREHF. The CDR3 nucleotides are TGTGCCAGCAGCTTGCGGGAGCATTTT.

J is TRBJ2-7 and V is TRBV6-5; 12 nucleotides align to TRBD2. The V segment lost 6 bases and the J segment 2 bases; nucleotides outside the gene matches: 2. This CDR3 spans 14 amino acids. Germline V lookup: CDR1 MNHEY, CDR2 SVGAGI. The CDR3 spells CASSRTSGTYEQYF. The DNA for the CDR3 is TGTGCCAGCAGCAGGACTAGCGGGACCTACGAGCAGTACTTC.

J is TRBJ2-2 and V is TRBV5-1; 7 bases align to TRBD1. Trimming removed 4 bases from V and 4 bases from J; junction bases left unmatched: 4. This CDR3 region has 14 residues. Germline CDR1 is SGHRS and CDR2 is YFSETQ. CDR3 region: CASSMTGLTGELFF. The DNA of the CDR3 is TGCGCCAGCAGCATGACAGGGCTCACCGGGGAGCTGTTTTTT.

The chain recombines TRBV30 with TRBJ2-2; D uncertain. Per germline, CDR1 GTSNPN and CDR2 SVGIG (reference sequence). With 8 bases removed from V and 0 bases from J, the gap between germline ends came to 13 bases. The CDR3 consists of 14 residues. The CDR3 loop reads CAHPRGPNTGELFF. CDR3 nucleotide sequence: TGTGCCCACCCCCGAGGACCGAACACCGGGGAGCTGTTTTTT.

This chain joins TRBV6-1 and TRBJ1-5; D is uncertain. CDR1 is MNHNS and CDR2 is SASEGT in the germline V gene. This CDR3 is built from 15 residues. The germline V and J ends were trimmed by 2 bases and 5 bases, with 13 bases remaining between them. This chain's CDR3 is CASSELEDGDQPQHF. The CDR3 DNA is TGTGCCAGCAGTGAATTAGAAGATGGTGATCAGCCCCAGCATTTT.

V usage is TRBV30 and J usage is TRBJ2-5; D tentatively fits TRBD1 or TRBD2 (6 bases each). From germline, CDR1 is GTSNPN and CDR2 SVGIG (reference sequence). The CDR3 runs to 14 residues. With 0 bases removed from V and 5 bases from J, the gap between germline ends came to 13 bases. The CDR3 DNA sequence: TGTGCCTGGAGTGTATACGGGGGCGGGGAGACCCAGTACTTC. It codes for CAWSVYGGGETQYF.

The chain carries TRBV11-2 and TRBJ2-7; either TRBD1 or TRBD2 may supply D (6 bases each). Germline values: CDR1 SGHAT, CDR2 FQNNGV. This CDR3 spans 15 amino acids. The germline V and J ends were trimmed by 4 bases and 2 bases, with 15 bases remaining between them. The CDR3 protein is CASSSDPGATYEQYF. CDR3 DNA: TGTGCCAGCAGCTCGGACCCGGGGGCCACCTACGAGCAGTACTTC.

The rearrangement uses TRBV13 and TRBJ2-3; D is ambiguous. The length of the CDR3 is 12 residues. Trimming cost V 4 bases and J 4 bases, with 6 bases left between them. CDR1 and CDR2 from the germline V gene are PRHDT and FYEKMQ (reference sequence). CDR3 loop: CASSSPADTQYF. The DNA of the CDR3 is TGTGCCAGCAGCTCCCCGGCAGATACGCAGTATTTT.

The chain recombines TRBV10-2 with TRBJ2-5; TRBD2 matches 9 bases. Germline lookup yields CDR1 WSHSY and CDR2 SAAADI. This CDR3 is 15 amino acids long. V shed 5 bases and J 1 base; nucleotides not matched to a gene: 5. The chain's CDR3 is CASSTTSGSQETQYF. CDR3 nucleotide sequence: TGCGCCAGCAGTACCACTAGCGGGTCCCAAGAGACCCAGTACTTC.

This clone was counted a few times. The chain uses TRBV6-1 and TRBJ2-6, with D hard to call. Trimming left V 1 base short and J 0 bases short, with 4 bases between. Germline CDR1 MNHNS, CDR2 SASEGT. The CDR3 totals 15 residues. The DNA for the CDR3 is TGTGCCAGCAGTGAAGGCAGCTCTGGGGCCAACGTCCTGACTTTC. It translates to CASSEGSSGANVLTF.

The gene calls are TRBV5-1 and TRBJ1-6; D call uncertain. Germline V CDR1 and CDR2: SGHRS, YFSETQ. With 0 bases removed from V and 7 bases from J, the gap between germline ends came to 11 bases. This CDR3 has 15 residues. This CDR3 reads CASSLDWQLNSPLHF. The CDR3 DNA follows: TGCGCCAGCAGCTTGGACTGGCAGCTGAATTCACCCCTCCACTTT.

CDR3 bases: TGTGCCAGCAGTCCCACTGGGAACCATGCGGGCTACACCTTC. This encodes CASSPTGNHAGYTF. The chain links TRBV25-1 to TRBJ1-2; D ambiguous. The CDR3 consists of 14 residues. In germline, CDR1 is MGHDK, CDR2 SYGVNS. V dropped 5 bases and J dropped 8 bases, with 18 bases sitting between them.

The V gene is TRBV9, the J gene TRBJ2-7; 8 bases line up with TRBD1. Germline V gene data show CDR1 as SGDLS and CDR2 as YYNGEE. There are 15 residues in the CDR3. The ends lost 3 bases at V and 7 bases at J; junction bases unmatched: 12. The CDR3 reads CASSDKTGAGGEQYF. The CDR3 DNA reads TGTGCCAGCAGCGACAAGACAGGGGCAGGTGGGGAGCAGTACTTC.

The chain couples TRBV7-2 to TRBJ2-3, with 7 bases that match TRBD2. The CDR3 length is 15 residues. V gave up 2 bases and J gave up 4 bases; unmatched junction bases: 6. CDR1 is SGHTA, CDR2 FQGNSA, per germline. CDR3 sequence reads: CASSLRTSGPDTQYF. Written as DNA, the CDR3 is TGTGCCAGCAGCTTACGGACTAGTGGTCCAGATACGCAGTATTTT.

A remark on this clone: The junction and the germline gene differ at one end; a read error may be behind it. This chain uses TRBV27 with TRBJ2-7; TRBD2 might be the D (7 bases). Germline CDR1 and CDR2: MNHEY and SMNVEV (reference sequence). The CDR3 length is 13 residues. Here the CDR3 reads CASSERSGGPQNF. Written as DNA, the CDR3 is TGTGCCAGCAGTGAGAGGTCGGGGGGCCCCCAGAACTTC.